This T cell receptor (beta chain) is drawn from a study of regulatory T cells in long-lasting Graves disease. The overall study: Antithyroid drugs had been given to newly diagnosed Graves' patients for under 3 months.

Time point of the sample: newly diagnosed GD, antithyroid drugs for less than 3 months. The TCR library was made from RNA extracted from PBMCs. Assembly of TCR beta libraries relied on iRepertoire HTBI primers together with Arm-PCR of CDR3 regions. Per the authors' pipeline: Identified segments across samples numbered roughly 62 TRBV and more than 12 TRBJ. TCRdb itself ran the multiplex PCR reads through MiXCR, one entry per CDR3 protein. The V and J calls follow TCRdb's processing rather than the paper's. This table has some 560,000 distinct CDR3 sequences, around 15% appearing once. This clonotype has a count of ten or more. The germline V gene has CDR1 LGHDT and CDR2 YNNKEL (reference sequence). The length of the CDR3 is 15 residues. The V gene end was trimmed by 3 bases and the J gene end by 6 bases; junction bases not matched to a gene: 6. The sample was also linked to a second study, of T cells in Graves' hyperthyroidism and ophthalmopathy. That study adds: TCR CDR3 underwent first-round RT-PCR with the HTBI primer set. Ophthalmopathy stood apart from stable hyperthyroidism in a 13 V-J model.

This TCR was recovered from a middle-aged woman with Graves disease. This chain links TRBV3-1 with TRBJ2-1, with TRBD1 identical over 9 bases. The specimen comprised peripheral blood mononuclear cells (PBMCs), sampled at new diagnosis, from a patient treated with antithyroid drugs. The CDR3: CASSQDRGSSNEQFF. The CDR3 DNA sequence: TGTGCCAGCAGCCAGGACAGGGGATCCAGCAATGAGCAGTTCTTC.